The subject of this entry is one TCR beta chain. Its matching antigen is unknown. Germline V lookup: CDR1 SGHRS, CDR2 YFSETQ. V shed 4 bases and J shed 0 bases, with 16 bases lying between them. The CDR3 runs 17 residues. The sample originates from a study of blood T cells in healthy people across ages. Across the study: Template-switching capture recovered about one barcoded beta molecule per two T cells. Notes on the study in general: Long-lived donors carried more naive CD4+ cells and greater diversity than aged donors.

The second PCR ran about 6 to 11 cycles with a sample-barcoded 5' primer and J-beta primers. A tag from a template-switch adaptor with 12 random nucleotides marked each cDNA molecule. MiXCR was run by TCRdb on the 5' RACE reads, yielding one entry per CDR3 protein. The table includes about 580,000 distinct CDR3 sequences, more than 45% detected once. The chain joins TRBV5-1 to TRBJ2-2; tentatively, D is TRBD1 (5 bases). This TCR was sampled from a man at least 80 years old in good health. Sequenced: blood. This CDR3 reads CASSGAGRATNTGELFF. For the CDR3, the DNA is TGCGCCAGCAGCGGGGCAGGGCGAGCTACGAACACCGGGGAGCTGTTTTTT.